The 11 T cell receptor beta chains presented below share a single source sample, sequenced in a study of blood T cell repertoires in COVID-19. Clones were sequenced by immunoSEQ multiplex PCR, and TCRdb holds only the in-frame ones, with some missing. The sample contains about 250,000 clones, more than 70% of which appear only once. Sequencing used peripheral blood. Source of these receptors: a woman aged 25-40 years with COVID-19, enrolled during active disease.

This clone showed up just once. This rearrangement joins TRBV7-2 to TRBJ2-2; 8 nucleotides match TRBD2. There are 16 residues in the CDR3. Germline CDR1 and CDR2: SGHTA and FQGNSA. V lost 2 bases and J lost 2; bases outside the gene matches: 4. CDR3 protein: CASSLKIAGNTGELFF. In DNA, the CDR3 is TGTGCCAGCAGCTTAAAAATAGCGGGAAACACCGGGGAGCTGTTTTTT.

This clone occurred once. The rearrangement uses TRBV6-2 or TRBV6-3 and TRBJ2-3; D is possibly TRBD2 (6 bases). The ends were cut back, 2 bases at V and 2 bases at J, with 11 bases in the middle. CDR1 is MNHEY, CDR2 SVGEGT, per germline. The length of the CDR3 is 15 residues. The CDR3 sequence is CASSYPEGTTDTQYF. The CDR3 DNA sequence: TGTGCCAGCAGTTACCCGGAGGGAACCACAGATACGCAGTATTTT.

The CDR3 region is CASSQVANSHYEQYF. The CDR3 DNA sequence: TGTGCCAGCAGCCAAGTCGCTAACAGTCACTACGAGCAGTACTTC. The chain recombines TRBV4-2 with TRBJ2-7; no reliable D call. The CDR3 has 15 residues. CDR1 and CDR2 from the germline V gene are LGHNA and YNFKEQ. Trimming stripped 1 base from V and 3 bases from J, with 13 bases between.

This chain links TRBV28 with TRBJ2-2; TRBD1 aligns across 9 bases. The CDR3 has 17 amino acids. Germline V gene data show CDR1 as MDHEN and CDR2 as SYDVKM. V lost 5 bases, J lost 5 bases, and 12 bases stayed unmatched. The CDR3 loop is CASSPRPTGQGTGELFF. The CDR3 coding sequence is TGTGCCAGCAGTCCCCGTCCTACCGGACAGGGGACCGGGGAGCTGTTTTTT.

This clone was detected once. This chain joins TRBV5-4 and TRBJ2-7, with 10 bases matching TRBD1. The germline CDR1 and CDR2 sequences are SGHNT and YYREEE (reference sequence). J was trimmed by 4 bases and V by 2 bases; bases with no gene match: 6. CDR3 size: 15 residues. CDR3 region: CASSFSGTGAYEQYF. In DNA form, the CDR3 reads TGTGCCAGCAGCTTCTCCGGGACAGGGGCGTACGAGCAGTACTTC. The whole variable domain, remainder taken from reference TRBV5-4 and TRBJ2-7, is ETGVTQSPTHLIKTRGQQVTLRCSSQSGHNTVSWYQQALGQGPQFIFQYYREEENGRGNFPPRFSGLQFPNYSSELNVNALELDDSALYLCASSFSGTGAYEQYFGPGTRLTVT.

V is TRBV11-2 and J is TRBJ2-1, with D uncertain. The CDR3 extends over 12 amino acids. Germline loops: CDR1 SGHAT, CDR2 FQNNGV. With 3 bases removed from V and 14 bases from J, the gap between germline ends came to 14 bases. The CDR3: CASSFTQSTKFF. The CDR3 nucleotides read TGTGCCAGCAGCTTTACCCAGTCCACGAAGTTCTTC.

The chain carries TRBV6-4 and TRBJ1-2, with a tentative D call TRBD1 (5 bases). Germline lookup yields CDR1 MRHNA and CDR2 SNTAGT. This CDR3 has 14 residues. The V end lost 0 bases, the J end lost 6 bases, and 11 bases lay between the germline ends. The CDR3 protein is CASSDSWDSDGYTF. DNA for the CDR3: TGTGCCAGCAGTGACTCCTGGGACTCGGATGGCTACACCTTC.

The rearrangement joins TRBV7-9 to TRBJ2-7; 7 bases match TRBD2. Germline V gene sequence: CDR1 SEHNR, CDR2 FQNEAQ (reference sequence). V dropped 1 base and J dropped 3; count of bases not matched to a gene: 9. The CDR3 has 16 residues. The CDR3 DNA follows: TGTGCCAGCAGCTTAGTGGGAGGGATCGGCTTCTACGAGCAGTACTTC. Protein: CASSLVGGIGFYEQYF.

The chain uses TRBV27 and TRBJ2-1; D might be TRBD2 (5 bases). This CDR3 has 13 amino acids. Germline V gives CDR1 MNHEY, CDR2 SMNVEV (reference sequence). The germline V and J ends were trimmed by 2 bases and 6 bases, with 8 bases remaining between them. CDR3 nucleotide sequence: TGTGCCAGCAGTTTAGGACTGGGCAATGAGCAGTTCTTC. Translating gives CASSLGLGNEQFF.

The chain has TRBV19 and TRBJ1-5; D unclear. This CDR3 has 12 residues. V was trimmed by 5 bases and J by 5 bases, leaving 7 bases between them. Germline V CDR1 and CDR2: LNHDA, SQIVND (reference sequence). The CDR3 sequence: CASSRGDQPQHF. CDR3 sequence (DNA): TGTGCCAGTAGTCGGGGAGATCAGCCCCAGCATTTT.

The chain is built from TRBV7-9 and TRBJ2-3; 10 bases agree with TRBD2. The CDR3 spans 16 residues. CDR1 is SEHNR, CDR2 FQNEAQ, per germline (reference sequence). V dropped 4 bases and J dropped 9; count of bases not matched to a gene: 13. DNA for the CDR3: TGTGCCAGCAGCTCTAAAGCGGGAGGGGGAAGTGGCACGCAGTATTTT. Its protein is CASSSKAGGGSGTQYF.